This TCR beta chain was found in a study of low-dose radiotherapy and immunotherapy resistance in tumors. The overall study: Participants in Cohort 1 were administered 0.5 Gy per fraction at 2-week intervals, to a cumulative dose of 6.5 Gy. A total of 13 Gy over 26 weeks was given to Cohort 2 as 1 Gy per fraction every two weeks. Patients were treated with intravenous nivolumab at 240 mg every two weeks and were also dosed with ipilimumab at 1 mg/kg every six weeks.

The time point denotes: after trial treatment. Treatment here: LDRT plus nivolumab, ipilimumab, low-dose cyclophosphamide and aspirin (RACIN trial). Inclusion covered patients whose advanced solid tumors lacked tumor-infiltrating lymphocytes. Both TCRalpha and TCRbeta chains were reverse transcribed with V-gene-specific primers. Both a constant-region primer and a V-primer adapter served to amplify TCRs across around 20 PCR cycles. TCRdb fed the reads into MiXCR, producing one record per CDR3 protein. Found here are nearly 60,000 distinct CDR3 sequences, 20% to 25% of them singletons; the top ten hold 6% to 8.5%. V dropped 0 bases and J dropped 0; count of bases not matched to a gene: 10. In germline, CDR1 is GTSNPN, CDR2 SVGIG (reference sequence). The CDR3 spans 17 residues. This clonotype was seen repeatedly, ten times or more.

The receptor was derived from a male donor with prostate cancer. The chain recombines TRBV30 with TRBJ1-1; 7 nucleotides agree with TRBD1. The material was PBMCs, obtained after low-dose radiotherapy plus immunotherapy. The CDR3: CAWSVPRGGGMNTEAFF. In DNA form, the CDR3 reads TGTGCCTGGAGTGTACCCAGGGGGGGCGGGATGAACACTGAAGCTTTCTTT. Drawing the rest from reference TRBV30 and TRBJ1-1, the complete variable domain is SQTIHQWPATLVQPVGSPLSLECTVEGTSNPNLYWYRQAAGRGLQLLFYSVGIGQISSEVPQNLSASRPQDRQFILSSKKLLLSDSGFYLCAWSVPRGGGMNTEAFFGQGTRLTVV.